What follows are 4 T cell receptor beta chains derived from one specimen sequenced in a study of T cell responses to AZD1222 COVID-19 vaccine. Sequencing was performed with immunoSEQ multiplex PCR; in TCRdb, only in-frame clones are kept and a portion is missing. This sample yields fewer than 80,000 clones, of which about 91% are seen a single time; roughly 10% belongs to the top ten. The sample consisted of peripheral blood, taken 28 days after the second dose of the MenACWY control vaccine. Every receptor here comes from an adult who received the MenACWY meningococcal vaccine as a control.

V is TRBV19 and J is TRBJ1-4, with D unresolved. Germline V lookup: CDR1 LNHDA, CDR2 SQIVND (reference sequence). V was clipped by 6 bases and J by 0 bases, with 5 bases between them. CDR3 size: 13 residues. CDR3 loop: CASSPATNEKLFF. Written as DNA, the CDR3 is TGTGCCAGTAGCCCGGCAACTAATGAAAAACTGTTTTTT.

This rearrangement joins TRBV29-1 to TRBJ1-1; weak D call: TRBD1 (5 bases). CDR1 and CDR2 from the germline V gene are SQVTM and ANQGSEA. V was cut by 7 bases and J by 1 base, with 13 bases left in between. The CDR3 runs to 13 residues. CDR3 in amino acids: CSAPGGGNTEAFF. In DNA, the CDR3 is TGCAGCGCCCCTGGGGGGGGGAACACTGAAGCTTTCTTT. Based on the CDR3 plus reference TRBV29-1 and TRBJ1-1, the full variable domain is SAVISQKPSRDICQRGTSLTIQCQVDSQVTMMFWYRQQPGQSLTLIATANQGSEATYESGFVIDKFPISRPNLTFSTLTVSNMSPEDSSIYLCSAPGGGNTEAFFGQGTRLTVV.

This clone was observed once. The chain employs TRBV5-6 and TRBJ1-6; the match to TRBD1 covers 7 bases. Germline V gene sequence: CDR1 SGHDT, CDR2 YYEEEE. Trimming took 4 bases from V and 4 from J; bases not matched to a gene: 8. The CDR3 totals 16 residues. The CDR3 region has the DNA TGTGCCAGCAGCCCAAATCGGGGACAGTATAATTCACCCCTCCACTTT. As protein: CASSPNRGQYNSPLHF.

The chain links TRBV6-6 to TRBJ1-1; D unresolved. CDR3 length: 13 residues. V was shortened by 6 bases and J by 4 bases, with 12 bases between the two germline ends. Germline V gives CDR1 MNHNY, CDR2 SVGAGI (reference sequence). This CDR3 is CASSRSESTEAFF. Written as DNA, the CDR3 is TGTGCCAGCAGCCGCTCCGAAAGCACTGAAGCTTTCTTT.